One sample yielded the 28 T cell receptor beta chains listed below, sequenced in a study of control samples from healthy donors and cancer patients (dated by TCRdb to 2018 to 2021). Library preparation used the immunoSEQ multiplex PCR assay. TCRdb limited this immuneACCESS table to in-frame rearrangements with V and J called. A share of clones is missing; checked studies link under half to unresolved V genes, and the rest is unexplained. This sample comprises 150,000 to 200,000 clones, 91% of them detected only once. The ten largest clonotypes hold 1.5% of the sample. The sequenced sample was blood. All receptors derive from a woman under 40 in good health.

The chain links TRBV5-1 to TRBJ2-3; no clear D gene. The V end was cut by 0 bases, the J end by 0 bases, with 8 bases between. CDR3 length: 15 amino acids. Looked up from germline, CDR1 is SGHRS and CDR2 is YFSETQ. The CDR3 region has the DNA TGCGCCAGCAGCTTGGACGGGTCTAGCACAGATACGCAGTATTTT. Its translation is CASSLDGSSTDTQYF.

The chain employs TRBV6-2 or TRBV6-3 and TRBJ2-5; no definite D call. The V end lost 0 bases, the J end lost 4 bases, and 9 bases lay between the germline ends. The CDR3 contains 14 residues. Germline CDR1 MNHEY, CDR2 SVGEGT. As DNA, the CDR3 is TGTGCCAGCAGTTACTCGGCTAGGTCAGAGACCCAGTACTTC. It translates to CASSYSARSETQYF.

The V call is TRBV14, the J call TRBJ2-1, with unresolved D. The CDR3 totals 13 residues. CDR1 and CDR2 (germline): SGHDN, FVKESK. Deletions cut 2 bases from V and 7 bases from J, with 9 bases between. This CDR3 is CASSQNHGNEQFF. CDR3 in DNA: TGTGCCAGCAGCCAAAACCATGGTAATGAGCAGTTCTTC. The full variable domain, its missing parts supplied by reference TRBV14 and TRBJ2-1, is EAGVTQFPSHSVIEKGQTVTLRCDPISGHDNLYWYRRVMGKEIKFLLHFVKESKQDESGMPNNRFLAERTGGTYSTLKVQPAELEDSGVYFCASSQNHGNEQFFGPGTRLTVL.

This chain connects TRBV20-1 to TRBJ1-5; TRBD1 might be the D (5 bases). V gave up 3 bases and J gave up 6 bases, with 9 bases separating them. This CDR3 is 12 amino acids long. Per the germline V gene, CDR1 is DFQATT and CDR2 is SNEGSKA (reference sequence). The CDR3 DNA follows: TGCAGTGCTAGTGGGGGAGCTCAGCCCCAGCATTTT. Protein: CSASGGAQPQHF.

This chain links TRBV6-5 with TRBJ1-5, with D tentatively TRBD1 (5 bases). Deletions cut 0 bases from V and 7 bases from J, with 13 bases between. Germline V gene sequence: CDR1 MNHEY, CDR2 SVGAGI. The CDR3 has 15 residues. CDR3 loop: CASSYSWGTGQPQHF. As DNA, the CDR3 is TGTGCCAGCAGTTACTCATGGGGGACGGGGCAGCCCCAGCATTTT.

The CDR3 DNA reads as TGTGCCAGTAGTATATCATACACCACCTACGAGCAGTACTTC. Amino acids: CASSISYTTYEQYF. V is TRBV19 and J is TRBJ2-7; D call uncertain. Trimming removed 2 bases at V and 2 bases at J, with 10 bases between. CDR3 length: 14 amino acids. The germline V gene has CDR1 LNHDA and CDR2 SQIVND (reference sequence).

The rearrangement uses TRBV29-1 and TRBJ2-2; D is unclear. Trimming shortened V by 4 bases and J by 3 bases, and 9 bases separated the two germline ends. The germline gives CDR1 SQVTM, CDR2 ANQGSEA. The CDR3 runs to 13 residues. The CDR3 nucleotides are TGCAGCGTTGGGTGGGGTTACACCGGGGAGCTGTTTTTT. This encodes CSVGWGYTGELFF.

The rearrangement links TRBV15 to TRBJ1-2; D may be TRBD1 (6 bases). V dropped 3 bases and J dropped 4 bases, with 6 bases sitting between them. Per germline, CDR1 LNHNV and CDR2 YYDKDF (reference sequence). This CDR3 comprises 12 residues. The CDR3 bases are TGTGCCACCAGCAGGGACAGCTATGGCTACACCTTC. Its protein is CATSRDSYGYTF.

The chain links TRBV2 to TRBJ1-6; D gene uncertain. Germline CDR1 reads SNHLY; CDR2 reads FYNNEI. This CDR3 region has 15 residues. V gave up 1 base and J gave up 7 bases, with 11 bases separating them. The CDR3 sequence: CASSEEKGFNSPLHF. The CDR3 nucleotides read TGTGCCAGCAGTGAAGAAAAGGGTTTCAATTCACCCCTCCACTTT.

This rearrangement joins TRBV3-1 (or the pseudogene TRBV3-2) to TRBJ1-3; D unclear. This CDR3 is 13 amino acids long. CDR1 is LGHDT, CDR2 YNNKEL, per germline (reference sequence). V lost 6 bases and J lost 0, with 6 bases in between. DNA for the CDR3: TGTGCCAGCAGAGTGAGCTCTGGAAACACCATATATTTT. Translated: CASRVSSGNTIYF.

This clone has a handful of counts. V and J are TRBV30 and TRBJ1-2; 11 nucleotides line up with TRBD1. CDR3 size: 16 residues. Germline-derived CDR1 and CDR2 are GTSNPN and SVGIG (reference sequence). With V trimmed by 0 bases and J by 3 bases, 6 bases remained unmatched. The CDR3 spells CAWSVGGDRGYYGYTF. In DNA form, the CDR3 reads TGTGCCTGGAGTGTGGGAGGGGACAGGGGGTACTATGGCTACACCTTC.

The chain links TRBV6-5 to TRBJ1-1, with a tentative D call TRBD1 (6 bases). Germline CDR1 reads MNHEY; CDR2 reads SVGAGI. The CDR3 runs to 14 residues. V lost 0 bases to trimming and J lost 4 bases, with 9 bases between them. The CDR3 DNA reads TGTGCCAGCAGTTACTCGACAGGCGGCACTGAAGCTTTCTTT. It encodes CASSYSTGGTEAFF.

The chain is built from TRBV28 and TRBJ2-1, with a possible D match to TRBD1 (6 bases). The CDR3 extends over 11 amino acids. With 5 bases removed from V and 8 bases from J, the gap between germline ends came to 7 bases. Germline lookup yields CDR1 MDHEN and CDR2 SYDVKM. The CDR3 region has the DNA TGTGCCAGCAGTGGACAGTATGAGCAGTTCTTC. It codes for CASSGQYEQFF.

V usage is TRBV5-1 and J usage is TRBJ1-1, with D hard to call. The germline V and J ends were trimmed by 4 bases and 1 base, with 14 bases remaining between them. Germline V gene lookup returns CDR1 SGHRS and CDR2 YFSETQ. There are 15 residues in the CDR3. The CDR3 DNA reads as TGCGCCAGCAGCGTATCCCCGGTTCCGAACACTGAAGCTTTCTTT. Translating it yields CASSVSPVPNTEAFF.

Details on this clone: Other DNA sequences of this sample code for an identical CDR3. In nucleotides, the CDR3 is TGTGCCTGGAGTGGCGTTCCTAACTATGGCTACACCTTC. Protein: CAWSGVPNYGYTF. V is TRBV30 and J is TRBJ1-2; D unclear. V dropped 1 base and J dropped 0 bases, with 6 bases sitting between them. CDR1 GTSNPN and CDR2 SVGIG come from the germline V gene (reference sequence). The CDR3 has 13 amino acids.

The chain is built from TRBV11-3 and TRBJ1-2; D gene ambiguous. CDR3 length: 13 residues. Germline CDR1 SGHNT, CDR2 YENEEA. The V gene lost 3 bases and the J gene lost 3 bases, with 8 bases spanning the gap. The CDR3 sequence is CASSFGEDYGYTF. The DNA for the CDR3 is TGTGCCAGCAGCTTTGGGGAGGACTATGGCTACACCTTC.

The V call is TRBV7-2, the J call TRBJ1-6; D ambiguous. The CDR3 length is 14 residues. The V and J ends lost 2 bases and 8 bases respectively, with 10 bases between them. CDR1 and CDR2 (germline): SGHTA, FQGNSA. CDR3 DNA: TGTGCCAGCAGCTTAATGGGCCGGGATTCACCCCTCCACTTT. Its translation is CASSLMGRDSPLHF.

Regarding this clone: The same CDR3 can be traced to other DNA sequences in this sample. The chain uses TRBV27 and TRBJ2-7, with 8 bases identical to TRBD1. Germline V lookup: CDR1 MNHEY, CDR2 SMNVEV (reference sequence). With V trimmed by 6 bases and J by 1 base, 2 bases remained unmatched. The length of the CDR3 is 13 residues. CDR3 sequence reads: CASRRTGSYEQYF. The CDR3 nucleotides are TGTGCCAGCAGGAGGACAGGGTCCTACGAGCAGTACTTC.

The J gene is TRBJ2-3, the V gene TRBV11-2; D possibly corresponds to TRBD1 (6 bases). V was trimmed by 5 bases and J by 0 bases, leaving 12 bases between them. Germline CDR1 SGHAT, CDR2 FQNNGV. There are 15 residues in the CDR3. In DNA, the CDR3 is TGTGCCAGCAGCAGACAGGTTGCTAGCACAGATACGCAGTATTTT. Amino acids: CASSRQVASTDTQYF.

The V and J genes are TRBV19 and TRBJ1-2; 7 positions agree with TRBD1. Germline lookup yields CDR1 LNHDA and CDR2 SQIVND (reference sequence). With 5 bases clipped from V and 5 bases from J, the junction kept 5 bases outside the gene matches. The CDR3 totals 13 residues. The CDR3: CASSPTGKYGYTF. CDR3 in DNA: TGTGCCAGTAGTCCGACAGGGAAGTATGGCTACACCTTC.

For this clone: Different DNA sequences within this sample yield the same CDR3. The chain uses TRBV11-2 and TRBJ1-1, with 7 nucleotides matching TRBD1. The V segment lost 7 bases and the J segment 1 base; nucleotides outside the gene matches: 6. Germline V gene data show CDR1 as SGHAT and CDR2 as FQNNGV. The CDR3 runs to 14 residues. The CDR3 sequence: CASTQNRGNTEAFF. CDR3 in DNA: TGTGCCAGCACCCAAAACAGGGGGAACACTGAAGCTTTCTTT. The full variable domain, completed using reference TRBV11-2 and TRBJ1-1, is EAGVAQSPRYKIIEKRQSVAFWCNPISGHATLYWYQQILGQGPKLLIQFQNNGVVDDSQLPKDRFSAERLKGVDSTLKIQPAKLEDSAVYLCASTQNRGNTEAFFGQGTRLTVV.

This chain connects TRBV20-1 to TRBJ1-1; no reliable D call. CDR3 length: 11 amino acids. V was trimmed by 8 bases and J by 0 bases, leaving 7 bases between them. Germline assignment: CDR1 DFQATT and CDR2 SNEGSKA (reference sequence). CDR3 region: CSRRMNTEAFF. The CDR3 DNA reads TGCAGTCGTAGAATGAACACTGAAGCTTTCTTT.

Details on this clone: Distinct nucleotide sequences in the sample also encode this CDR3. This sequence joins TRBV7-2 and TRBJ1-6, with D uncertain. The germline gives CDR1 SGHTA, CDR2 FQGNSA. This CDR3 comprises 14 residues. V lost 3 bases and J lost 0, with 3 bases in between. CDR3 nucleotide sequence: TGTGCCAGCAGCTTCAGCTCCTATAATTCACCCCTCCACTTT. As protein: CASSFSSYNSPLHF.

This chain uses TRBV6-5 with TRBJ1-6; TRBD1 matches 11 bases. This CDR3 region has 14 residues. Per the germline V gene, CDR1 is MNHEY and CDR2 is SVGAGI. V trimming: 5 bases; J trimming: 10 bases; junction bases outside the gene matches: 4. The CDR3 here is CASSTGTGGSPLHF. The DNA of the CDR3 is TGTGCCAGCAGTACCGGGACAGGGGGATCACCCCTCCACTTT.

On this clone: At the DNA level, this CDR3 is encoded by other sequences in the same sample as well. The V and J genes are TRBV30 and TRBJ1-5; no clear D. The CDR3 spans 13 residues. Between the trimmed V and J ends, which lost 1 base and 0 bases, there was a span of 4 bases. Germline V gives CDR1 GTSNPN, CDR2 SVGIG (reference sequence). CDR3 loop: CAWSGGSNQPQHF. In nucleotides, the CDR3 is TGTGCCTGGAGTGGGGGTAGCAATCAGCCCCAGCATTTT.

The chain combines TRBV12-3 or TRBV12-4 with TRBJ1-1; D perhaps matches TRBD1 (5 bases). Trimming stripped 7 bases from V and 1 base from J, with 10 bases between. The CDR3 is 13 amino acids. The CDR3 here is CASTTTENTEAFF. DNA of the CDR3: TGTGCCAGCACCACGACAGAGAACACTGAAGCTTTCTTT.

The genes are TRBV7-9 and TRBJ2-7; D gene unclear. CDR3 length: 15 residues. V gave up 1 base and J gave up 2 bases, with 12 bases separating them. Germline V gives CDR1 SEHNR, CDR2 FQNEAQ (reference sequence). In DNA, the CDR3 is TGTGCCAGCAGCTTAGTCGGTCAGACCACCTACGAGCAGTACTTC. Protein product: CASSLVGQTTYEQYF.

The chain is built from TRBV5-6 and TRBJ2-7; 11 nucleotides match TRBD2. Trimming at V came to 4 bases and at J to 0 bases, leaving 3 bases not matched to a gene. The length of the CDR3 is 15 residues. The germline CDR1 and CDR2 sequences are SGHDT and YYEEEE. This CDR3 is CASSGTSGISYEQYF. The CDR3 region has the DNA TGTGCCAGCAGCGGGACTAGCGGTATCTCCTACGAGCAGTACTTC.